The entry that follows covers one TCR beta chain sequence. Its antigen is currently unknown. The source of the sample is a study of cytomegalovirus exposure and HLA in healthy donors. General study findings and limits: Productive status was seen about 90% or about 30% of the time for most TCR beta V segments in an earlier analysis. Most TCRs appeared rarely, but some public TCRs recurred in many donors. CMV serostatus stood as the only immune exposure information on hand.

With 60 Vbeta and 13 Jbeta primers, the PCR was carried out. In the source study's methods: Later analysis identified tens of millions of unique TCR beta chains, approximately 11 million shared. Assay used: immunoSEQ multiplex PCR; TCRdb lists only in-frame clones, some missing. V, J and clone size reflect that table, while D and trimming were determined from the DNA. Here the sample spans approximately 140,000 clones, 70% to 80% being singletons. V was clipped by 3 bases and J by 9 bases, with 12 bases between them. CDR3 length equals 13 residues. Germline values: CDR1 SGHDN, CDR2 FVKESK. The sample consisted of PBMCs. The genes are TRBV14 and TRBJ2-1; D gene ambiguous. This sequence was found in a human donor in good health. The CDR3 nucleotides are TGTGCCAGCAGCCAGGCATCGACGGGTGAGCAGTTCTTC. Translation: CASSQASTGEQFF.